These 21 T cell receptor beta chains share one sample of origin, sequenced in a study of cytomegalovirus exposure and HLA in healthy donors. The PCR was carried out with 60 Vbeta primers and 13 Jbeta primers. The assay was immunoSEQ multiplex PCR, and TCRdb's table has in-frame clones only and misses some. This sample has a few hundred thousand clones, with 80% to 90% found just once. The sequencing sample was made of PBMCs. These receptor sequences come from a woman aged 40-49 years in good health and CMV-seropositive.

The rearrangement uses TRBV19 and TRBJ1-5; D remains unclear. Trimming cost V 3 bases and J 3 bases, with 9 bases left between them. CDR1 is LNHDA, CDR2 SQIVND, per germline (reference sequence). CDR3 length equals 14 residues. The CDR3 sequence is CASSILADNQPQHF. The DNA for the CDR3 is TGTGCCAGTAGTATTCTGGCAGACAATCAGCCCCAGCATTTT.

The CDR3 protein is CASSLVAGDNQPQHF. The CDR3 bases are TGCGCCAGCAGCTTGGTTGCAGGGGACAATCAGCCCCAGCATTTT. The chain is built from TRBV5-1 and TRBJ1-5; D possibly corresponds to TRBD1 (6 bases). The ends were cut back, 0 bases at V and 3 bases at J, with 10 bases in the middle. Germline V CDR1 and CDR2: SGHRS, YFSETQ. The CDR3 is 15 residues long.

The rearrangement uses TRBV7-2 and TRBJ2-1; TRBD2 matches at 10 bases. This CDR3 comprises 15 residues. The V gene end was trimmed by 3 bases and the J gene end by 5 bases; junction bases not matched to a gene: 4. Germline loops: CDR1 SGHTA, CDR2 FQGNSA. The CDR3 DNA follows: TGTGCCAGCAGCTTGGGGACTAGCGTGAACAATGAGCAGTTCTTC. This gives the protein CASSLGTSVNNEQFF.

V usage is TRBV9 and J usage is TRBJ2-2, with TRBD2 identical over 14 bases. The CDR3 length is 17 residues. Germline-derived CDR1 and CDR2 are SGDLS and YYNGEE. Unmatched junction bases numbered 3, after V lost 3 bases and J lost 2 bases. The CDR3 DNA reads TGTGCCAGCAGCGGGGGACTAGCGGGGGTTAACACCGGGGAGCTGTTTTTT. Encoded protein: CASSGGLAGVNTGELFF.

This clone appeared once. The chain is built from TRBV19 and TRBJ1-3, with D tentatively TRBD1 (5 bases). The CDR3 spans 15 residues. Trimming pared 0 bases from V and 2 bases from J, leaving 8 bases between. Germline CDR1 LNHDA, CDR2 SQIVND (reference sequence). The CDR3 coding sequence is TGTGCCAGTAGTATAGATGCGGGGGCTGGAAACACCATATATTTT. It encodes CASSIDAGAGNTIYF.

The rearrangement joins TRBV28 to TRBJ2-7; 7 positions match TRBD2. V was clipped by 2 bases and J by 2 bases; unmatched bases: 15. Germline assignment: CDR1 MDHEN and CDR2 SYDVKM. This CDR3 is built from 18 residues. The CDR3 bases are TGTGCCAGCAGTTTACCCCTTGGGGAGGGGATGGGGGCCTACGAGCAGTACTTC. It codes for CASSLPLGEGMGAYEQYF.

The rearrangement joins TRBV4-2 to TRBJ2-1; 13 positions agree with TRBD2. Germline lookup yields CDR1 LGHNA and CDR2 YNFKEQ. This CDR3 spans 19 amino acids. J lost 4 bases, V lost 4 bases, and 13 bases had no gene match. The CDR3 protein is CASSPQRTSGSVGYNEQFF. CDR3 nucleotides: TGTGCCAGCAGCCCCCAAAGGACTAGCGGGAGTGTGGGGTACAATGAGCAGTTCTTC.

This chain links TRBV4-3 with TRBJ2-7, with 8 bases identical to TRBD2. Trimming removed 0 bases from V and 5 bases from J; junction bases left unmatched: 9. CDR1 LGHNA and CDR2 YSLEER come from the germline V gene. CDR3 length: 16 amino acids. DNA of the CDR3: TGCGCCAGCAGCCAAGAATCTAGCGGGTGGTGGAACGAGCAGTACTTC. Protein product: CASSQESSGWWNEQYF.

This clone was found a few times. The chain uses TRBV4-1 and TRBJ2-1, with 7 bases aligning to TRBD2. The junction had 6 bases not matched to a gene; V was cut back by 2 bases and J by 5 bases. Germline-derived CDR1 and CDR2 are MGHRA and YSYEKL. The CDR3 totals 15 residues. DNA for the CDR3: TGCGCCAGCAGCCAACCGCGGGGGATAAACAATGAGCAGTTCTTC. This gives the protein CASSQPRGINNEQFF.

The chain recombines TRBV19 with TRBJ1-5; D might be TRBD1 (6 bases). The V end lost 6 bases, the J end lost 6 bases, and 21 bases lay between the germline ends. This CDR3 is 16 amino acids long. The germline V gene has CDR1 LNHDA and CDR2 SQIVND (reference sequence). The CDR3 DNA sequence: TGTGCCAGTAGCCGCGGGGCGGGGGCGCTTAGTCAGCCCCAGCATTTT. Translation: CASSRGAGALSQPQHF.

The gene calls are TRBV30 and TRBJ2-7, with D perhaps matching TRBD1 (5 bases). V was trimmed by 2 bases and J by 6 bases, leaving 8 bases between them. The CDR3 sequence is 11 residues long. Germline V lookup: CDR1 GTSNPN, CDR2 SVGIG (reference sequence). The CDR3 sequence is CAWSRQGEQYF. CDR3 nucleotides: TGTGCCTGGAGTAGGCAGGGCGAGCAGTACTTC.

The rearrangement joins TRBV9 to TRBJ2-1; 11 nucleotides match TRBD2. Germline trimming cut 3 bases from V and 5 bases from J; bases unmatched to any gene: 7. Germline V gives CDR1 SGDLS, CDR2 YYNGEE. This CDR3 spans 16 amino acids. This CDR3 reads CASSALAGGGNNEQFF. DNA for the CDR3: TGTGCCAGCAGCGCCCTAGCGGGAGGAGGGAACAATGAGCAGTTCTTC.

DNA of the CDR3: TGTGCCAGCAGTTACAGAGTCATGAACACTGAAGCTTTCTTT. Protein: CASSYRVMNTEAFF. The rearrangement uses TRBV27 and TRBJ1-1; no clear D gene. The germline V gene has CDR1 MNHEY and CDR2 SMNVEV (reference sequence). This CDR3 has 14 amino acids. The germline V and J ends were trimmed by 4 bases and 0 bases, with 9 bases remaining between them.

The chain uses TRBV19 and TRBJ1-1; no reliable D call. Germline V CDR1 and CDR2: LNHDA, SQIVND (reference sequence). CDR3 length: 15 residues. The V gene lost 5 bases and the J gene lost 1 base, with 14 bases spanning the gap. CDR3 protein: CASSPPGFGNTEAFF. In DNA, the CDR3 is TGTGCCAGTAGTCCTCCGGGTTTCGGGAACACTGAAGCTTTCTTT.

To note about this clone: This same CDR3 is encoded by further DNA sequences in the sample. This rearrangement joins TRBV2 to TRBJ1-1; no definite D call. CDR3 length: 11 residues. The germline V gene has CDR1 SNHLY and CDR2 FYNNEI. V lost 6 bases and J 2 bases, leaving 4 bases between the germline ends. CDR3 coding DNA: TGTGCCAGCAGCCTAAACACTGAAGCTTTCTTT. Protein sequence: CASSLNTEAFF.

The J gene is TRBJ2-3, the V gene TRBV15; TRBD2 matches at 11 bases. Germline loops: CDR1 LNHNV, CDR2 YYDKDF (reference sequence). Losses at the gene ends were 0 bases for V and 3 bases for J; bases not matched to a gene: 5. There are 17 residues in the CDR3. CDR3 region: CATSRDDSGRVTDTQYF. DNA for the CDR3: TGTGCCACCAGCAGAGATGATAGCGGGAGGGTAACAGATACGCAGTATTTT.

This chain uses TRBV5-6 with TRBJ1-1, with 7 nucleotides matching TRBD1. This CDR3 region has 13 residues. Germline loops: CDR1 SGHDT, CDR2 YYEEEE. V was clipped by 2 bases and J by 3 bases; unmatched bases: 1. The CDR3 nucleotides read TGTGCCAGCAGCTTACAGGGGTACACTGAAGCTTTCTTT. Protein sequence: CASSLQGYTEAFF.

This rearrangement joins TRBV28 to TRBJ2-7, with TRBD2 identical over 7 bases. This CDR3 is built from 15 residues. From germline, CDR1 is MDHEN and CDR2 SYDVKM. With V trimmed by 7 bases and J by 1 base, 10 bases remained unmatched. Written as DNA, the CDR3 is TGTGCCAGCACCCAGGGAGGCGGGAGATCCTACGAGCAGTACTTC. It translates to CASTQGGGRSYEQYF.

The chain joins TRBV5-1 to TRBJ2-7, with 16 bases fitting TRBD2. The CDR3 totals 17 residues. J lost 6 bases, V lost 0 bases, and 6 bases had no gene match. Germline V lookup: CDR1 SGHRS, CDR2 YFSETQ. The chain's CDR3 is CASSLVEGLAGGTEQYF. The CDR3 DNA reads TGCGCCAGCAGCTTGGTAGAGGGACTAGCGGGAGGGACCGAGCAGTACTTC.

This CDR3 reads CASSFRGGRAADTQYF. In DNA form, the CDR3 reads TGTGCCAGCAGCTTCAGGGGCGGGAGGGCCGCAGATACGCAGTATTTT. The V and J genes are TRBV7-2 and TRBJ2-3; 9 positions match TRBD2. CDR1 and CDR2 from the germline V gene are SGHTA and FQGNSA. CDR3 size: 16 residues. V was pared by 3 bases and J by 4 bases, with 8 bases of the junction left unmatched.

The chain has TRBV6-6 and TRBJ2-1, with D possibly matching TRBD2 (6 bases). This CDR3 is 13 amino acids long. V dropped 2 bases and J dropped 7 bases, with 9 bases sitting between them. Germline V gene lookup returns CDR1 MNHNY and CDR2 SVGAGI (reference sequence). The CDR3 is CASSYGTRNEQFF. The CDR3 region has the DNA TGTGCCAGCAGTTACGGGACTCGGAATGAGCAGTTCTTC.